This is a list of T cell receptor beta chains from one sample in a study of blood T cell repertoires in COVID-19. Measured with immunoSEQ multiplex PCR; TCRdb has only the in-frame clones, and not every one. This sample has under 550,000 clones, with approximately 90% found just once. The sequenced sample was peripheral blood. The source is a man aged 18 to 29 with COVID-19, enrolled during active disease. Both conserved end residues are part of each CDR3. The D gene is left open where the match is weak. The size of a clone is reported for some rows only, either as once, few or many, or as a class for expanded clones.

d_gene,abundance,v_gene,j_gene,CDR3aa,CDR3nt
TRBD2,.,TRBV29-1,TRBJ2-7,CSVDASGSYEQYF,TGCAGCGTTGACGCTAGCGGCTCCTACGAGCAGTACTTC
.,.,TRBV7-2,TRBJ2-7,CASSFSQNEQYF,TGTGCCAGCAGCTTTTCGCAGAACGAGCAGTACTTC
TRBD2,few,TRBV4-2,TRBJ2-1,CASSQDGGGPKSSYNEQFF,TGTGCCAGCAGCCAAGACGGCGGGGGGCCTAAGAGCTCCTACAATGAGCAGTTCTTC
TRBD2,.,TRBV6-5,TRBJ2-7,CASSNGGAGEQYF,TGTGCCAGCAGCAACGGGGGGGCAGGAGAGCAGTACTTC
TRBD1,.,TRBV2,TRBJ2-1,CAGNAGTATYNEQFF,TGTGCCGGAAACGCCGGGACAGCCACGTACAATGAGCAGTTCTTC
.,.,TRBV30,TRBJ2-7,CAWRAQGHYEQYF,TGTGCCTGGAGGGCCCAGGGGCACTACGAGCAGTACTTC
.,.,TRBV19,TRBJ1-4,CASRVGAGTNEKLFF,TGTGCCAGTAGAGTGGGGGCGGGTACTAATGAAAAACTGTTTTTT
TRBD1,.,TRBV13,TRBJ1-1,CASSSKLTGTSRGTEAFF,TGTGCCAGCAGCTCCAAGCTGACAGGGACCTCGAGGGGCACTGAAGCTTTCTTT
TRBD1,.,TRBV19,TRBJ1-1,CASSAMTGGYTEAFF,TGTGCCAGTAGTGCTATGACAGGGGGCTACACTGAAGCTTTCTTT
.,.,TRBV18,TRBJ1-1,CASLPGLTMNTEAFF,TGTGCCAGCTTACCGGGACTTACTATGAACACTGAAGCTTTCTTT
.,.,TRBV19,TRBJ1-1,CASSDSAGTEAFF,TGTGCCAGTAGCGACTCAGCGGGAACTGAAGCTTTCTTT
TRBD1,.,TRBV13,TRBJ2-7,CASSSGRQGREQYF,TGTGCCAGCAGCTCCGGACGACAGGGACGCGAGCAGTACTTC
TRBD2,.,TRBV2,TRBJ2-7,CASSSPLAEYEQYF,TGTGCCAGCAGCTCCCCCCTAGCGGAGTACGAGCAGTACTTC
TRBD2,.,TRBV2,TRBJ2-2,CASIGLEAGELFF,TGTGCCAGCATTGGACTAGAGGCCGGGGAGCTGTTTTTT
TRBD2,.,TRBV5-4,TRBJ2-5,CASSLGLAGAVQETQYF,TGTGCCAGCAGCTTGGGCCTAGCGGGGGCCGTACAAGAGACCCAGTACTTC
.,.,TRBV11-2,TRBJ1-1,CASSSPRGNTEAFF,TGTGCCAGCAGCTCCCCCCGCGGGAACACTGAAGCTTTCTTT
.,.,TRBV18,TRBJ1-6,CASSPQQGDSPLHF,TGTGCCAGCTCACCACAACAGGGTGACTCACCCCTCCACTTT
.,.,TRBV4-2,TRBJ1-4,CASSQAGGRQATNEKLFF,TGTGCCAGCAGCCAAGCCGGAGGAAGACAGGCAACTAATGAAAAACTGTTTTTT
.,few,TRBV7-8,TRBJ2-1,CASSLELALSYNEQFF,TGTGCCAGCAGCTTAGAACTAGCCCTCTCCTACAATGAGCAGTTCTTC
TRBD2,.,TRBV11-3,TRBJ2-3,CASRGLAADTQYF,TGTGCCAGCCGGGGCCTAGCGGCAGATACGCAGTATTTT
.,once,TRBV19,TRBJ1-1,CASSSRASVSEAFF,TGTGCCAGTAGTAGCAGGGCTTCGGTGTCTGAAGCTTTCTTT
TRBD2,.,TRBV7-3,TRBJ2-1,CASSLAAGGPQEQFF,TGTGCCAGCAGCTTAGCGGCGGGAGGGCCTCAGGAGCAGTTCTTC
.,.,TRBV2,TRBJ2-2,CASRDSMNTGELFF,TGTGCCAGCAGGGACTCGATGAACACCGGGGAGCTGTTTTTT
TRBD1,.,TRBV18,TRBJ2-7,CASSPGWTGGYEQYF,TGTGCCAGCTCACCAGGCTGGACAGGGGGCTACGAGCAGTACTTC
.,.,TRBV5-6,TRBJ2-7,CASSFDTYEQYF,TGTGCCAGCAGCTTTGACACCTACGAGCAGTACTTC
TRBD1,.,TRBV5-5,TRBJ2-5,CASSSNPRGTGETQYF,TGTGCCAGCAGCTCGAACCCACGGGGGACAGGGGAGACCCAGTACTTC
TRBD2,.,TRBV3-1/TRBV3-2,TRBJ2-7,CASSQEAGVPYEQYF,TGTGCCAGCAGCCAAGAAGCGGGAGTCCCCTACGAGCAGTACTTC
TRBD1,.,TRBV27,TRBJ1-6,CASSYRGPTYNSPLHF,TGTGCCAGCAGTTACAGGGGACCTACCTATAATTCACCCCTCCACTTT
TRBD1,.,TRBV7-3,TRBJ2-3,CASSRGDRVGDTQYF,TGTGCCAGCAGCAGGGGGGACAGGGTAGGAGATACGCAGTATTTT